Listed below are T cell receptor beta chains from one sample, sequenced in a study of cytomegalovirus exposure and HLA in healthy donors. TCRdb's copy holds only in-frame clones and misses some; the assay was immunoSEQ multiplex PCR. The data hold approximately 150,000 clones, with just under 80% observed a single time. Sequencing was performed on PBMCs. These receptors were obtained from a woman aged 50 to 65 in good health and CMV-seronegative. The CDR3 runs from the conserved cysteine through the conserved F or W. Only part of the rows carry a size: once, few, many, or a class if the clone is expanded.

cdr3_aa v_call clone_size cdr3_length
CASSLGRASGVIEQFF TRBV28 NA 16
CASSPKQGELGGYTF TRBV18 once 15
CASSLGTPPPLHF TRBV6-1 NA 13
CASSLVPRGGDNEQFF TRBV7-8 NA 16
CAGSRTDSDEQFF TRBV6-6 NA 13
CASSSRTGLPQETQYF TRBV4-1 few 16
CASSVGRGSGTEAFF TRBV9 NA 15
CASSVAPGVYEQYF TRBV9 NA 14
CASSASGGAANEQFF TRBV27 NA 15
CATRRGLDEKLFF TRBV15 NA 13
CASSKGEGEYF TRBV6-7 NA 11
CASSPRGAPYTQYF TRBV7-3 NA 14
CAISEGSGGHYNEQFF TRBV10-3 NA 16
CASSRRQGDNQPQHF TRBV6-5 NA 15
CASSISRGGASTDTQYF TRBV11-2 NA 17
CASSLQGQEPQHF TRBV5-5 few 13
CASSLGRGDHEQFF TRBV28 NA 14
CASSLNRGGEETQYF TRBV5-1 NA 15
CASSVGAGRNQPQHF TRBV9 NA 15
CASSILTGFPYEQYF TRBV11-2 NA 15
CASSSPQHGQGIDGYTF TRBV28 NA 17
CASSPGGSGNTIYF TRBV5-1 NA 14
CASSLLAGDSGNEQFF TRBV7-6 NA 16
CAISETLEIEQFF TRBV10-3 NA 13
CASSLDQGTDTQYF TRBV11-3 NA 14
CASREGTGLLDPQHF TRBV5-1 NA 15
CASSPPSQGNEKLFF TRBV18 NA 15
CASSQGKQGGGYTF TRBV4-2 NA 14
CASSFRGFGGYTF TRBV27 NA 13
CAISSGPQGDTEAFF TRBV10-3 few 15
CASSFVQGNQPQHF TRBV4-3 NA 14
CASYPSGSAYEQYF TRBV2 NA 14
CASALAGGYEQYF TRBV19 NA 13
CASLPRPSYNEQFF TRBV2 once 14
CASSSPGREDGNQPQHF TRBV28 NA 17
CASSPGTLNSGNTIYF TRBV6-6 NA 16
CASSYYPLTGLLAVQYF TRBV6-7 NA 17
CASSLLQTSGNTIYF TRBV18 NA 15
CASRLTGSLYEQYF TRBV6-5 once 14
CASTISGRGDLSYNEQFF TRBV19 NA 18
CASSPIGTGQGSYEQFF TRBV28 NA 17